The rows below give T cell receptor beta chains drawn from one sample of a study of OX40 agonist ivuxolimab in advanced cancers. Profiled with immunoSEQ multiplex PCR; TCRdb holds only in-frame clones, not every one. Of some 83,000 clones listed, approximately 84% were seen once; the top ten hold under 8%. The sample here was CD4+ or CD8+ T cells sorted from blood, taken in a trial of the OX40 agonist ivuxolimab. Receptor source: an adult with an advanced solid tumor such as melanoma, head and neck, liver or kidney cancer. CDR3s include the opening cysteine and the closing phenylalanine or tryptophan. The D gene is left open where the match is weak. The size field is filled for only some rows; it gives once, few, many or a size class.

TGCAGCGTTGATCCCAGCGCCCAAGAGACCCAGTACTTC CSVDPSAQETQYF TRBJ2-5 . TRBV29-1 .
TGTGCCTGGTTACCCAGGACAGGGAATAATTCACCCCTCCACTTT CAWLPRTGNNSPLHF TRBJ1-6 . TRBV30 TRBD1
TGTGCCAGCAGCTTGACTTACCAGGGTTGGGAATGGGAGCAGTACTTC CASSLTYQGWEWEQYF TRBJ2-7 . TRBV5-6 .
TGTGCCACCAGCAGAGATATGGCGGGGACTTATGGCTACACCTTC CATSRDMAGTYGYTF TRBJ1-2 . TRBV15 .
TGTGCCAGCAGCTTGCCGGGAGGGATAGGGGAGCTGTTTTTT CASSLPGGIGELFF TRBJ2-2 . TRBV11-3 TRBD2
TGTGCCAGCTCAAAATTTCAGGGATACCCGAACACCGGGGAGCTGTTTTTT CASSKFQGYPNTGELFF TRBJ2-2 . TRBV18 .
TGTGCCAGCAGGATCGTGGTTAACTCCTACAATGAGCAGTTCTTC CASRIVVNSYNEQFF TRBJ2-1 . TRBV4-2 .
TGTGCCAGCAGTGCCAGACCGCCGCAGTATTTT CASSARPPQYF TRBJ2-3 . TRBV28 .
TGTGCCAGTAGCAGGGGGCGCGGGAACAATCAGCCCCAGCATTTT CASSRGRGNNQPQHF TRBJ1-5 once TRBV19 TRBD1
TGTGCCAGCAGCTCGGGGCGGGGCCCGGCTCAAGAGACCCAGTACTTC CASSSGRGPAQETQYF TRBJ2-5 . TRBV7-2 .
TGTGCCATCAGTGAGAGCCCGCAGAAAGGGGGCTACACCTTC CAISESPQKGGYTF TRBJ1-2 few TRBV10-3 .
TGTGCCAGTAGGGGGGGGACAGGGGTGAGTCAGCCCCAGCATTTT CASRGGTGVSQPQHF TRBJ1-5 . TRBV19 TRBD1
TGTGCCAGCAGTTACGATGGGAATCAGCCCCAGCATTTT CASSYDGNQPQHF TRBJ1-5 . TRBV6-5 .
TGCGCCAGCAGCCAAGTGCCGGGACAGGGCTACGAGCAGTACTTC CASSQVPGQGYEQYF TRBJ2-7 . TRBV4-1 TRBD1
TGTGCCACCAGCCTAGGACAGGGGGCGAGTCGGACTGAAGCTTTCTTT CATSLGQGASRTEAFF TRBJ1-1 . TRBV15 TRBD1
TGTGCCAGCAGCCAGGACCAGTACGAGCAGTACTTC CASSQDQYEQYF TRBJ2-7 . TRBV7-6 .
TGTGCTAGTGGCCTCGACAGGGGCCGGGAGGAGACCCAGTACTTC CASGLDRGREETQYF TRBJ2-5 . TRBV12-5 TRBD1
TGTGCCAGCTCACCCGGGACAGGCGAGCTCTACGAGCAGTACTTC CASSPGTGELYEQYF TRBJ2-7 . TRBV18 TRBD1
TGTGCCAGCAGCGAACCGGGACAGAACATTCAGTACTTC CASSEPGQNIQYF TRBJ2-4 . TRBV11-1 TRBD1
TGTGCCAGCAGTTACTCGATAGGGGGCAACTACGAGCAGTACTTC CASSYSIGGNYEQYF TRBJ2-7 . TRBV6-5 TRBD1
TGTGCCAGCAGCTCCGGGCCTCAGGGGACTGGCTACACCTTC CASSSGPQGTGYTF TRBJ1-2 . TRBV5-4 .
TGTGCCAGCAGCCCTAGCGGGGGGACGGTCGGGGAGCAGTACTTC CASSPSGGTVGEQYF TRBJ2-7 once TRBV7-9 TRBD2
TGTGCCAGCAGCAAAGAGCCCCCGACAGGCGCCGTGAACACTGAAGCTTTCTTT CASSKEPPTGAVNTEAFF TRBJ1-1 . TRBV21-1 .
TGTGCCTGGAGTGTCGGACTGAACACCGGGGAGCTGTTTTTT CAWSVGLNTGELFF TRBJ2-2 . TRBV30 .
TGTGCCAGCAGCCACAGGGCTTCCTACGAGCAGTACTTC CASSHRASYEQYF TRBJ2-7 . TRBV11-1 .
TGTGCCAGCAGCTTAGGTGTTGCCAACTATGGCTACACCTTC CASSLGVANYGYTF TRBJ1-2 . TRBV7-2 .
TGCGCCAGCAGCTTGTCAGTGACTAGCGGTAACACAGATACGCAGTATTTT CASSLSVTSGNTDTQYF TRBJ2-3 once TRBV5-1 TRBD2
TGCGCCAGCAGCCAGGAGGAAAGGGAGGGAAAACTGTTTTTT CASSQEEREGKLFF TRBJ1-4 . TRBV4-1 .
TGTGCCAGCACCGATGAGGGGTGGACTGAAGCTTTCTTT CASTDEGWTEAFF TRBJ1-1 . TRBV6-6 .
TGTGCAAGTCGCTTAAAGTGGAGCTCCCGGAGTCAGGGTGGCTACACCTTC CASRLKWSSRSQGGYTF TRBJ1-2 . TRBV12-2 .
TGTGCCAGCAGTTACCGGGTCAACTATGGCTACACCTTC CASSYRVNYGYTF TRBJ1-2 . TRBV6-5 .
TGTGCCAGCAGCGCCGGGACAGGGACGGGAGATACGCAGTATTTT CASSAGTGTGDTQYF TRBJ2-3 . TRBV6-5 TRBD1
TGCGCCAGCAGCCCTAGTCCCCCCTACGAGCAGTACTTC CASSPSPPYEQYF TRBJ2-7 few TRBV5-1 .
TGTGCCAGCAGTTCTCAGGGGGCCGGCGGCTACACCTTC CASSSQGAGGYTF TRBJ1-2 . TRBV6-5 TRBD1
TGTGCCTGGAGAACTAGCGGCCAGAACCGTAATGAGCAGTTCTTC CAWRTSGQNRNEQFF TRBJ2-1 . TRBV30 TRBD2
TGTGCCAGCAGCTTCGAGGGGTTGAATACGCAGTATTTT CASSFEGLNTQYF TRBJ2-3 . TRBV7-3 .
TGTGCCAGCAGCCCCCTGGCCAGGAGAGCAATGGAAACAGATACGCAGTATTTT CASSPLARRAMETDTQYF TRBJ2-3 . TRBV5-6 .
TGTGCCAGCAGGGATACAGGCTCCTATGGCTACACCTTC CASRDTGSYGYTF TRBJ1-2 many TRBV2 .
TGTGCCAGCAGTTACGGCCCATATTGGAATTCACCCCTCCACTTT CASSYGPYWNSPLHF TRBJ1-6 . TRBV6-5 .
TGTGCTAGTGGTTTGGGGACCGGGTCCTATAGCACAGATACGCAGTATTTT CASGLGTGSYSTDTQYF TRBJ2-3 . TRBV12-5 .
TGTGCCAGCAGCAAAACTAGCGGGAGCAACGAGCAGTACTTC CASSKTSGSNEQYF TRBJ2-7 . TRBV6-1 TRBD2
TGTGCCAGCAGCCTAGGAGGGTTGGACTCTGGAAACACCATATATTTT CASSLGGLDSGNTIYF TRBJ1-3 . TRBV7-9 .
TGCGCCAGCAGCGAGGGCTTAACGGGCAATCAGCCCCAGCATTTT CASSEGLTGNQPQHF TRBJ1-5 . TRBV5-1 .
TGTGCCAGCAGTGCGACAGATACGCAGTATTTT CASSATDTQYF TRBJ2-3 . TRBV2 .
TGTGCCATCAGTGAGTCTGCGCCGGGGGGACGGTCACCCCTCCACTTT CAISESAPGGRSPLHF TRBJ1-6 . TRBV10-3 .
TGTGCCAGCAGTGTACAGGGGAGGGAAAAACTGTTTTTT CASSVQGREKLFF TRBJ1-4 . TRBV6-1 TRBD1